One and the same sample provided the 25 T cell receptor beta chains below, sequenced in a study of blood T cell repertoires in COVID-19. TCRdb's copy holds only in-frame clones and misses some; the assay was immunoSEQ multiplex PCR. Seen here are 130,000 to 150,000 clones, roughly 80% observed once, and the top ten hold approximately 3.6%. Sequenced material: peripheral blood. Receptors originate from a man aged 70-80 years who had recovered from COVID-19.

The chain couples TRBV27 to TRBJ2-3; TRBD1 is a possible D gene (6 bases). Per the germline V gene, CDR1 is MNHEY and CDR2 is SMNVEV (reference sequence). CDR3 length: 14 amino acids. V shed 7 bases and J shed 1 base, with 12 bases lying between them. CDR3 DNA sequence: TGTGCCAGCACCGAGGCAGGGGGCACAGATACGCAGTATTTT. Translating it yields CASTEAGGTDTQYF.

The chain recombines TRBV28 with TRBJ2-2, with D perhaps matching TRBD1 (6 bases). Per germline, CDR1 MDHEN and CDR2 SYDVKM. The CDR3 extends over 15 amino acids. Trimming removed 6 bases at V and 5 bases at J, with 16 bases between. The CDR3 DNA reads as TGTGCCAGCAGGCACCGGGACATGCTGACCGGGGAGCTGTTTTTT. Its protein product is CASRHRDMLTGELFF.

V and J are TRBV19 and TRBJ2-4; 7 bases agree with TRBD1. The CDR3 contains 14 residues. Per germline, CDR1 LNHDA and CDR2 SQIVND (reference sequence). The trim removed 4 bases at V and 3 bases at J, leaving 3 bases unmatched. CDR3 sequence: CASSTRDSKNIQYF. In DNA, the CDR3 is TGTGCCAGTAGTACCCGGGACAGCAAAAACATTCAGTACTTC.

The CDR3 DNA sequence: TGTGCCAGCAGCCAAAGGTCGGGAGGCTACACCTTC. Encoded protein: CASSQRSGGYTF. V usage is TRBV3-1 (or the pseudogene TRBV3-2) and J usage is TRBJ1-2; unclear D gene. The V gene lost 2 bases and the J gene lost 8 bases, with 9 bases spanning the gap. In germline, CDR1 is LGHDT, CDR2 YNNKEL (reference sequence). CDR3 length: 12 residues.

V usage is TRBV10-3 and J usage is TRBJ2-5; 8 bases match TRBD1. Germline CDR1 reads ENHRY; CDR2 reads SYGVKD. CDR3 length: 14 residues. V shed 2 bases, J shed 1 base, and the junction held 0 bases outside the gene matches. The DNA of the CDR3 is TGTGCCATCAGTGAGGACAGGGGCCAAGAGACCCAGTACTTC. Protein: CAISEDRGQETQYF.

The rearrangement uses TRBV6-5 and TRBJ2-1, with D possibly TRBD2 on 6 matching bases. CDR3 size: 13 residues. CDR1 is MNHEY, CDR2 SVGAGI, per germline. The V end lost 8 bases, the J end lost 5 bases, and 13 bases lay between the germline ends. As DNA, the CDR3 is TGTGCCAGCGCCGCCCGGGAGCACAATGAGCAGTTCTTC. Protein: CASAAREHNEQFF.

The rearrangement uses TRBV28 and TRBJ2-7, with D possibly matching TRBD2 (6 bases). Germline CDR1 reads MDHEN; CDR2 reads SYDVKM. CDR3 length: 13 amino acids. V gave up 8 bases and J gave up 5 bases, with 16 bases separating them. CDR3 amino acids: CASGRDMTHEQYF. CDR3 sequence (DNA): TGTGCCAGCGGGCGGGATATGACCCACGAGCAGTACTTC.

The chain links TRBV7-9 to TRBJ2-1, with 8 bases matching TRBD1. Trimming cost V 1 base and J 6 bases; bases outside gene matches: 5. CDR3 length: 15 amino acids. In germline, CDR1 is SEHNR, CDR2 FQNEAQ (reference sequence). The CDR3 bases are TGTGCCAGCAGCTTAGTTCGTCAGGGGGCCAATGAGCAGTTCTTC. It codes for CASSLVRQGANEQFF.

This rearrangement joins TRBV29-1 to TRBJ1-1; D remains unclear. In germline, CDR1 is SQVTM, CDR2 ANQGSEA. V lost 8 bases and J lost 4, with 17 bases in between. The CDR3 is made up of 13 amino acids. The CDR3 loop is CSSQAGSGTEAFF. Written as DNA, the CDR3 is TGCAGCTCCCAGGCGGGGAGCGGCACTGAAGCTTTCTTT.

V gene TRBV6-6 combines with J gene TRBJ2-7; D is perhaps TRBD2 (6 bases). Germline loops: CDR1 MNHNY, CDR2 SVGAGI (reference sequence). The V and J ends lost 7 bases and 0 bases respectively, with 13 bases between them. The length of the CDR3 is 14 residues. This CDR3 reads CASIAGRGSYEQYF. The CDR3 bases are TGTGCCAGCATCGCGGGGCGGGGCTCCTACGAGCAGTACTTC.

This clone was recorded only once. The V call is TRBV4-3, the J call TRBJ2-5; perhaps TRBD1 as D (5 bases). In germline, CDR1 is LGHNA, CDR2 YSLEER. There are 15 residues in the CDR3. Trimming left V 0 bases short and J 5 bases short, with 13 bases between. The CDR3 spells CASSQDAAGLETQYF. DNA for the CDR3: TGCGCCAGCAGCCAAGATGCTGCAGGGCTGGAGACCCAGTACTTC.

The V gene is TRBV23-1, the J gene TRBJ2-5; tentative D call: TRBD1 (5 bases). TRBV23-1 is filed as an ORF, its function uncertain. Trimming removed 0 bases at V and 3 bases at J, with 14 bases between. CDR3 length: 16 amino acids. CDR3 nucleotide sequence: TGCGCCAGCAGTCAATCCGACAGCGTCCCGAAAGAGACCCAGTACTTC. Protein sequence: CASSQSDSVPKETQYF.

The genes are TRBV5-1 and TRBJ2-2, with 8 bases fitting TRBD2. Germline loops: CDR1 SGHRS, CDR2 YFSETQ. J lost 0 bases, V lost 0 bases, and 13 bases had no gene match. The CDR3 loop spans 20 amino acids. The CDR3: CASSLARLAGLPSNTGELFF. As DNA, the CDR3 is TGCGCCAGCAGCTTGGCCAGGCTAGCGGGCCTTCCCTCGAACACCGGGGAGCTGTTTTTT.

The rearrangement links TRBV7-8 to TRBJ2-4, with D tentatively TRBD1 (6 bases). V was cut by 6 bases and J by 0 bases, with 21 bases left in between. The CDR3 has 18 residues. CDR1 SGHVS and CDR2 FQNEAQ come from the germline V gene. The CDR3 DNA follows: TGTGCCAGCAGAGCCGGGACACAGGGATCTCTAGCCAAAAACATTCAGTACTTC. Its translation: CASRAGTQGSLAKNIQYF. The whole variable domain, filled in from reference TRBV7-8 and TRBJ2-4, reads GAGVSQSPRYKVAKRGQDVALRCDPISGHVSLFWYQQALGQGPEFLTYFQNEAQLDKSGLPSDRFFAERPEGSVSTLKIQRTQQEDSAVYLCASRAGTQGSLAKNIQYFGAGTRLSVL.

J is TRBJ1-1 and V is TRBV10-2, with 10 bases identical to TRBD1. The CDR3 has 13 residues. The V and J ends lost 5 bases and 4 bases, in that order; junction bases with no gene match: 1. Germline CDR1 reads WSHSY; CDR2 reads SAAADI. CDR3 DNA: TGCGCCAGCAGTAGGACAGGGGGCACTGAAGCTTTCTTT. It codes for CASSRTGGTEAFF.

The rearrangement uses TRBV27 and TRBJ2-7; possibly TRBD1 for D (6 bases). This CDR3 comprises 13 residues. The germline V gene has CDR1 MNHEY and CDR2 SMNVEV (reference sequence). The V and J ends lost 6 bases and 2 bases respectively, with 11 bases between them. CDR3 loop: CASSRQATYEQYF. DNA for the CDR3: TGTGCCAGCAGCAGACAGGCAACCTACGAGCAGTACTTC.

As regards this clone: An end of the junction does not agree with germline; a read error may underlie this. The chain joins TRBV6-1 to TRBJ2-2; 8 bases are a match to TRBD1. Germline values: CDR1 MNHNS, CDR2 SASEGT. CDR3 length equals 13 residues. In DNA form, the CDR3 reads TGTGCCAGCAGTGAAGCGCGACAGGGGCGAACTGTTTTT. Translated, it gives CASSEARQGRTVF.

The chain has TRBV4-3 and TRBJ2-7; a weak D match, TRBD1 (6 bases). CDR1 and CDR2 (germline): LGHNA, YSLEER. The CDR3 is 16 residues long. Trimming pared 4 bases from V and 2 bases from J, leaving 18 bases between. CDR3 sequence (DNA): TGCGCCAGCAGCCTTATCAAGGACAGCCTAACCTACGAGCAGTACTTC. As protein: CASSLIKDSLTYEQYF.

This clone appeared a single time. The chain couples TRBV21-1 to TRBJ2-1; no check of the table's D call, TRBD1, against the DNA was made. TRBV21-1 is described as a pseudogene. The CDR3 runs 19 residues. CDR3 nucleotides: TGTGCCAGCAGCAAAGAGGGCGGCAGGGGGCGCGGGCCCATCAAAGCAGGGTTCTTC. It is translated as CASSKEGGRGRGPIKAGFF.

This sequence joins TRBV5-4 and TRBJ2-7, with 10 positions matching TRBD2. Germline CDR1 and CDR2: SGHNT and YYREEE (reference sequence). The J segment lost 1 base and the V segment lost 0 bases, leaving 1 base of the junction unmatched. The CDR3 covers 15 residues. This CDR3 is CASSLGTSGSYEQYF. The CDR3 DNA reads TGTGCCAGCAGCTTGGGGACTAGCGGATCCTACGAGCAGTACTTC.

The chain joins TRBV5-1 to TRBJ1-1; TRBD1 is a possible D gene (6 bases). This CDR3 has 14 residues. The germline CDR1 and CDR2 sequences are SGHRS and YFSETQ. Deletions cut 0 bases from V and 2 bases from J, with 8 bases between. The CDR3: CASSLVGTNTEAFF. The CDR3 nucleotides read TGCGCCAGCAGCTTGGTTGGGACAAACACTGAAGCTTTCTTT.

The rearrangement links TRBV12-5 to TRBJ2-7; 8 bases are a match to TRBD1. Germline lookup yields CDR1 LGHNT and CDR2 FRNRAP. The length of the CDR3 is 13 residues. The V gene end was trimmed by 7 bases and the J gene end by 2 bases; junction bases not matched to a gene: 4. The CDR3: CASAETGAYEQYF. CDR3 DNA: TGTGCTAGTGCCGAGACAGGGGCCTACGAGCAGTACTTC.

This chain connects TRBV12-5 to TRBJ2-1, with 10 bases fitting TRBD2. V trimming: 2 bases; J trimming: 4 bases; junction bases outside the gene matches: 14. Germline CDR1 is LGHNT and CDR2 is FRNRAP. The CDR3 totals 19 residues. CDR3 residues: CASGLFQGLAGAVYNEQFF. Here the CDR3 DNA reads TGTGCTAGTGGTTTGTTCCAGGGTCTAGCGGGAGCGGTTTACAATGAGCAGTTCTTC.

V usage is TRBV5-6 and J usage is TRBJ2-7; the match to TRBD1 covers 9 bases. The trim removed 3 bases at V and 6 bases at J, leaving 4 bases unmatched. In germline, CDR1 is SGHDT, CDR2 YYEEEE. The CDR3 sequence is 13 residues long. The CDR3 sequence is CASSWGQGGEQYF. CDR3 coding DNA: TGTGCCAGCAGCTGGGGACAGGGAGGCGAGCAGTACTTC.

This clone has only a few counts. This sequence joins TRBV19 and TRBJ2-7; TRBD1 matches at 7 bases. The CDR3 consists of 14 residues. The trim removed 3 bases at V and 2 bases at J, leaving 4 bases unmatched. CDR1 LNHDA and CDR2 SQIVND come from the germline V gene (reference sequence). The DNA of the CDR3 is TGTGCCAGTAGTATCCGGGACAGCACCTACGAGCAGTACTTC. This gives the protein CASSIRDSTYEQYF.